The 29 T cell receptor beta chains given below trace back to one sample, sequenced in a study of blood T cell repertoires in COVID-19. Produced via immunoSEQ multiplex PCR; TCRdb's table is partial and in-frame only. The data show about 130,000 clones, roughly 90% seen once. Sequencing was done on a sample of PBMCs or T cells enriched from blood (not recorded which). These receptor sequences come from a woman between 45 and 65 years old who had recovered from COVID-19.

The V and J genes are TRBV7-9 and TRBJ1-2, with no clear D. Germline lookup yields CDR1 SEHNR and CDR2 FQNEAQ (reference sequence). V was cut by 1 base and J by 7 bases, with 19 bases left in between. This CDR3 spans 16 amino acids. The CDR3: CASSLVSGPKRSGYTF. As DNA, the CDR3 is TGTGCCAGCAGCTTAGTGTCTGGTCCCAAGAGGTCTGGCTACACCTTC.

J is TRBJ2-7 and V is TRBV7-8; 10 bases map to TRBD2. The germline V gene has CDR1 SGHVS and CDR2 FQNEAQ. Germline trimming cut 2 bases from V and 3 bases from J; bases unmatched to any gene: 4. The CDR3 is 15 amino acids. In DNA form, the CDR3 reads TGTGCCAGCAGCTTAACTAGCGGGGTAAACTACGAGCAGTACTTC. Amino acids: CASSLTSGVNYEQYF.

The chain carries TRBV5-6 and TRBJ2-3; 10 nucleotides align to TRBD1. Unmatched junction bases numbered 4, after V lost 2 bases and J lost 1 base. Germline CDR1 reads SGHDT; CDR2 reads YYEEEE. CDR3 size: 16 residues. CDR3 loop: CASSLPGQGRTDTQYF. CDR3 coding DNA: TGTGCCAGCAGCTTACCGGGACAGGGGCGCACAGATACGCAGTATTTT. The full variable domain, in which reference TRBV5-6 and TRBJ2-3 provide the parts outside the CDR3, is DAGVTQSPTHLIKTRGQQVTLRCSPKSGHDTVSWYQQALGQGPQFIFQYYEEEERQRGNFPDRFSGHQFPNYSSELNVNALLLGDSALYLCASSLPGQGRTDTQYFGPGTRLTVL.

In this sample, this clone turned up a few times. The rearrangement uses TRBV11-2 and TRBJ2-3; D perhaps matches TRBD1 (6 bases). Trimming removed 4 bases from V and 1 base from J, with 15 bases in between. From germline, CDR1 is SGHAT and CDR2 FQNNGV. CDR3 length: 16 amino acids. The CDR3 reads CASSSRDTLRTDTQYF. CDR3 in DNA: TGTGCCAGCAGCTCTCGGGACACTCTTCGCACAGATACGCAGTATTTT.

The chain joins TRBV27 to TRBJ2-7, with 7 bases identical to TRBD1. The germline V gene encodes CDR1 MNHEY and CDR2 SMNVEV (reference sequence). CDR3 length: 16 residues. V trimming: 5 bases; J trimming: 6 bases; junction bases outside the gene matches: 16. The CDR3 loop reads CASSPDRRAAAVEQYF. The CDR3 nucleotides read TGTGCCAGCAGTCCGGACAGGCGGGCGGCGGCGGTCGAGCAGTACTTC.

This clone came up a few times. The J gene is TRBJ2-1, the V gene TRBV4-3, with TRBD2 as a possible D gene (5 bases). The CDR3 length is 13 residues. CDR1 LGHNA and CDR2 YSLEER come from the germline V gene. V was shortened by 0 bases and J by 9 bases, with 9 bases between the two germline ends. CDR3 bases: TGCGCCAGCAGCCAAGATTTGGGGAGTGAGCAGTTCTTC. Translated: CASSQDLGSEQFF.

The CDR3 is CASRHPSHTGILEGYTF. DNA for the CDR3: TGTGCCAGCAGGCACCCGAGTCATACAGGGATTCTTGAAGGCTACACCTTC. The V gene is TRBV9, the J gene TRBJ1-2, with D possibly TRBD1 on 6 matching bases. The ends were cut back, 5 bases at V and 8 bases at J, with 28 bases in the middle. This CDR3 is built from 17 residues. Germline V gene sequence: CDR1 SGDLS, CDR2 YYNGEE.

This clone occurred once. V gene TRBV12-3 or TRBV12-4 combines with J gene TRBJ1-6; D possibly corresponds to TRBD1 (5 bases). V gave up 7 bases and J gave up 9 bases, with 13 bases separating them. The CDR3 sequence is 13 residues long. This chain's CDR3 is CASTGGGVSPLHF. Here the CDR3 DNA reads TGTGCCAGCACCGGGGGAGGGGTTTCACCCCTCCACTTT.

The J gene is TRBJ1-5, the V gene TRBV10-3, with D uncertain. The CDR3 length is 13 residues. Trimming pared 11 bases from V and 6 bases from J, leaving 17 bases between. CDR1 and CDR2 from the germline V gene are ENHRY and SYGVKD. CDR3 nucleotide sequence: TGTGCCTCCCGTGGAGTCGGAGCTCAGCCCCAGCATTTT. Amino acid sequence: CASRGVGAQPQHF.

The rearrangement uses TRBV6-1 and TRBJ2-3; 7 bases are a match to TRBD1. The V and J ends lost 6 bases and 4 bases, in that order; junction bases with no gene match: 4. The CDR3 covers 13 residues. Germline CDR1 is MNHNS and CDR2 is SASEGT. The CDR3 region is CASRWQGADTQYF. The CDR3 coding sequence is TGTGCCAGCAGATGGCAGGGGGCAGATACGCAGTATTTT.

V and J are TRBV19 and TRBJ2-1; 7 bases map to TRBD1. The V gene's germline CDR1 is LNHDA and CDR2 SQIVND (reference sequence). The V gene end was trimmed by 0 bases and the J gene end by 11 bases; junction bases not matched to a gene: 10. CDR3 length equals 15 residues. CDR3 sequence (DNA): TGTGCCAGTAGTATAGATTCCCGACAGGGTCATAAGCAGTTCTTC. Protein sequence: CASSIDSRQGHKQFF.

This chain uses TRBV14 with TRBJ1-1; TRBD1 is a possible D gene (5 bases). The germline V and J ends were trimmed by 0 bases and 0 bases, with 17 bases remaining between them. From germline, CDR1 is SGHDN and CDR2 FVKESK. The CDR3 totals 18 residues. This chain's CDR3 is CASSQDNREWGMNTEAFF. As DNA, the CDR3 is TGTGCCAGCAGCCAAGATAATCGGGAGTGGGGGATGAACACTGAAGCTTTCTTT.

J is TRBJ1-1 and V is TRBV5-6; TRBD1 matches 8 bases. Germline V lookup: CDR1 SGHDT, CDR2 YYEEEE. The ends lost 0 bases at V and 1 base at J; junction bases unmatched: 5. The CDR3 is made up of 16 amino acids. CDR3: CASSLVAGGKNTEAFF. The CDR3 DNA is TGTGCCAGCAGCTTGGTAGCAGGGGGCAAGAACACTGAAGCTTTCTTT. The whole variable domain, remainder taken from reference TRBV5-6 and TRBJ1-1, is DAGVTQSPTHLIKTRGQQVTLRCSPKSGHDTVSWYQQALGQGPQFIFQYYEEEERQRGNFPDRFSGHQFPNYSSELNVNALLLGDSALYLCASSLVAGGKNTEAFFGQGTRLTVV.

This clone appeared once. The V gene is TRBV3-1 (or the pseudogene TRBV3-2), the J gene TRBJ2-5; the match to TRBD1 covers 8 bases. Trimming cost V 3 bases and J 5 bases; bases outside gene matches: 8. Germline lookup yields CDR1 LGHDT and CDR2 YNNKEL (reference sequence). This CDR3 comprises 15 residues. The CDR3 region has the DNA TGTGCCAGCAGCCAGGGGCAGGGGGCGCTGGAGACCCAGTACTTC. Translation gives CASSQGQGALETQYF.

The V gene is TRBV15, the J gene TRBJ2-7; 8 nucleotides agree with TRBD1. J gave up 3 bases and V 3 bases, and 7 bases lay outside the gene matches. From germline, CDR1 is LNHNV and CDR2 YYDKDF (reference sequence). This CDR3 has 15 residues. DNA for the CDR3: TGTGCCACCAGCAGGACCGGGACAGGACACTACGAGCAGTACTTC. This encodes CATSRTGTGHYEQYF.

V and J are TRBV5-6 and TRBJ1-2; D not resolved. Germline values: CDR1 SGHDT, CDR2 YYEEEE. V was shortened by 0 bases and J by 8 bases, with 11 bases between the two germline ends. The CDR3 is made up of 13 amino acids. CDR3 sequence (DNA): TGTGCCAGCAGCTTGGCCGGCGGTGGAGGCTACACCTTC. It yields the protein CASSLAGGGGYTF.

This chain joins TRBV7-2 and TRBJ1-5, with D hard to call. The CDR3 sequence is 15 residues long. With 4 bases removed from V and 4 bases from J, the gap between germline ends came to 14 bases. Germline CDR1 is SGHTA and CDR2 is FQGNSA. The CDR3 reads CASSSVVSGNQPQHF. The CDR3 nucleotides are TGTGCCAGCAGCTCGGTAGTGTCGGGAAATCAGCCCCAGCATTTT. Together with reference TRBV7-2 and TRBJ1-5, the CDR3 gives the full variable domain: GAGVSQSPSNKVTEKGKDVELRCDPISGHTALYWYRQSLGQGLEFLIYFQGNSAPDKSGLPSDRFSAERTGGSVSTLTIQRTQQEDSAVYLCASSSVVSGNQPQHFGDGTRLSIL.

The genes are TRBV27 and TRBJ1-5; a weak D match, TRBD1 (6 bases). This CDR3 region has 14 residues. Per germline, CDR1 MNHEY and CDR2 SMNVEV (reference sequence). Trimming cost V 6 bases and J 2 bases, with 11 bases left between them. This CDR3 reads CASSRGAGNQPQHF. DNA of the CDR3: TGTGCCAGCAGCCGGGGGGCGGGCAATCAGCCCCAGCATTTT.

V gene TRBV12-3 or TRBV12-4 combines with J gene TRBJ1-2; D is perhaps TRBD1 (6 bases). Trimming shortened V by 9 bases and J by 5 bases, and 13 bases separated the two germline ends. The CDR3 has 12 residues. The CDR3 here is CASTGQIYGYTF. The CDR3 DNA sequence: TGTGCCAGTACCGGACAGATATATGGCTACACCTTC.

The V and J genes are TRBV12-5 and TRBJ1-6, with D perhaps TRBD1 (6 bases). The ends were cut back, 0 bases at V and 8 bases at J, with 14 bases in the middle. Looked up from germline, CDR1 is LGHNT and CDR2 is FRNRAP. The CDR3 runs 16 residues. CDR3 sequence: CASGLVHRDIDSPLHF. For the CDR3, the DNA is TGTGCTAGTGGTTTGGTACACAGGGATATTGATTCACCCCTCCACTTT.

The chain employs TRBV19 and TRBJ2-7; maybe TRBD1 (6 bases). The V end was cut by 5 bases, the J end by 2 bases, with 22 bases between. CDR3 length: 17 residues. Per germline, CDR1 LNHDA and CDR2 SQIVND (reference sequence). CDR3 in DNA: TGTGCCAGTAGTCCCCCAGATACAGGGTCTAAAACCTACGAGCAGTACTTC. It yields the protein CASSPPDTGSKTYEQYF.

The V and J genes are TRBV9 and TRBJ2-3, with D tentatively TRBD2 (7 bases). Trimming shortened V by 0 bases and J by 2 bases, and 13 bases separated the two germline ends. The CDR3 has 16 amino acids. Germline CDR1 SGDLS, CDR2 YYNGEE. The CDR3 sequence is CASSVARGGDTDTQYF. CDR3 sequence (DNA): TGTGCCAGCAGCGTAGCTAGGGGGGGGGACACAGATACGCAGTATTTT.

The rearrangement uses TRBV5-5 and TRBJ1-3; maybe TRBD1 (6 bases). Between the trimmed V and J ends, which lost 0 bases and 0 bases, there was a span of 7 bases. CDR3 length: 15 amino acids. Germline CDR1 SGHKS, CDR2 YYEKEE (reference sequence). CDR3 sequence (DNA): TGTGCCAGCAGCTTGGGCAGGGGCTCTGGAAACACCATATATTTT. Translating gives CASSLGRGSGNTIYF. Together with reference TRBV5-5 and TRBJ1-3, the CDR3 gives the full variable domain: DAGVTQSPTHLIKTRGQQVTLRCSPISGHKSVSWYQQVLGQGPQFIFQYYEKEERGRGNFPDRFSARQFPNYSSELNVNALLLGDSALYLCASSLGRGSGNTIYFGEGSWLTVV.

This chain joins TRBV19 and TRBJ2-2; D possibly corresponds to TRBD1 (6 bases). Trimming pared 3 bases from V and 3 bases from J, leaving 20 bases between. The CDR3 contains 18 residues. CDR1 is LNHDA, CDR2 SQIVND, per germline (reference sequence). CDR3 nucleotides: TGTGCCAGTAGTATCTCCACGGGAAACAGGGCTTACACCGGGGAGCTGTTTTTT. Its protein is CASSISTGNRAYTGELFF.

This clone was recorded once. J is TRBJ1-1 and V is TRBV10-1; TRBD1 might be the D (6 bases). This CDR3 is 14 amino acids long. V dropped 6 bases and J dropped 0 bases, with 11 bases sitting between them. From germline, CDR1 is WNHNN and CDR2 SYGVQD (reference sequence). CDR3 residues: CASSSHRVNTEAFF. CDR3 nucleotides: TGCGCCAGCAGCTCTCACAGGGTGAACACTGAAGCTTTCTTT.

The V gene is TRBV6-4, the J gene TRBJ1-4, with 7 bases matching TRBD1. CDR3 length: 15 residues. V shed 6 bases and J 4 bases; nucleotides not matched to a gene: 8. Germline V gene lookup returns CDR1 MRHNA and CDR2 SNTAGT. CDR3 bases: TGTGCCAGCAGACGGGAGCCAGGGGGTAATGAAAAACTGTTTTTT. As protein: CASRREPGGNEKLFF.

The chain links TRBV30 to TRBJ1-1, with a weak D call TRBD1 (6 bases). The CDR3 sequence is 14 residues long. Trimming pared 8 bases from V and 7 bases from J, leaving 23 bases between. From germline, CDR1 is GTSNPN and CDR2 SVGIG (reference sequence). The CDR3 is CAQRLNRGAGEAFF. The CDR3, as DNA: TGTGCCCAGCGACTTAACCGGGGGGCGGGTGAAGCTTTCTTT.

The gene calls are TRBV10-3 and TRBJ1-1, with a tentative D call TRBD1 (5 bases). The V and J ends lost 5 bases and 2 bases respectively, with 9 bases between them. CDR3 length: 13 residues. From germline, CDR1 is ENHRY and CDR2 SYGVKD. CDR3: CAISMTENTEAFF. CDR3 in DNA: TGTGCCATCAGTATGACAGAAAACACTGAAGCTTTCTTT.

The genes are TRBV12-5 and TRBJ1-2; maybe TRBD1 (5 bases). Between the trimmed V and J ends, which lost 6 bases and 4 bases, there was a span of 15 bases. CDR1 is LGHNT, CDR2 FRNRAP, per germline. This CDR3 contains 14 residues. CDR3 region: CASGRDLMGYGYTF. DNA of the CDR3: TGTGCTAGTGGGCGGGACCTCATGGGCTATGGCTACACCTTC.